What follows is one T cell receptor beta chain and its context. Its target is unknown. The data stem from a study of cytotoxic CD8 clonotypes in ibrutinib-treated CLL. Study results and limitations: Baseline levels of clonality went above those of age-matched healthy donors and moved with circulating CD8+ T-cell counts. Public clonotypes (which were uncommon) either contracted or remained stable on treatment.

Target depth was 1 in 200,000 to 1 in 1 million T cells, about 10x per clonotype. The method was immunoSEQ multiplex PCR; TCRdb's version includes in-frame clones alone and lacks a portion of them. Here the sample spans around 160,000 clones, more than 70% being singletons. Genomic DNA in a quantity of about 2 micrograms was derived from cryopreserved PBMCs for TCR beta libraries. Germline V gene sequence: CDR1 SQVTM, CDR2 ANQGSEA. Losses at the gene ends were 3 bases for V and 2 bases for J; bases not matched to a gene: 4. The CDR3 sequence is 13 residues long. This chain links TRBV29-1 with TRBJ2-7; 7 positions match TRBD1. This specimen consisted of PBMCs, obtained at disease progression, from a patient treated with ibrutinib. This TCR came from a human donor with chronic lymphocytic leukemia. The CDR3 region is CSVDGQGAYEQYF. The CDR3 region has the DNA TGCAGCGTTGATGGTCAGGGGGCCTACGAGCAGTACTTC.